The clone carrying this T cell receptor (beta chain) was counted only a few times. The length of the CDR3 is 15 residues. CDR1 and CDR2 from the germline V gene are SQVTM and ANQGSEA. Trimming left V 3 bases short and J 4 bases short, with 18 bases between. The sample is drawn from a study of beta chain features in type 1 diabetes. What was sequenced were expressed TCRB transcripts, since all of the isolated RNA had been reverse transcribed. The assay was immunoSEQ multiplex PCR, and TCRdb's table has in-frame clones only and misses some. The repertoire holds 200,000 to 250,000 clones, with around 9.6% as singletons.

The sample consisted of naive CD4+ T cells from blood. The sequence was obtained from a woman between 18 and 29 years old in good health. The chain is built from TRBV29-1 and TRBJ2-5, with D tentatively TRBD1 (5 bases). The chain's CDR3 is CSVDNQGRYPETQYF. The CDR3 DNA is TGCAGCGTTGATAATCAGGGTCGGTATCCAGAGACCCAGTACTTC.